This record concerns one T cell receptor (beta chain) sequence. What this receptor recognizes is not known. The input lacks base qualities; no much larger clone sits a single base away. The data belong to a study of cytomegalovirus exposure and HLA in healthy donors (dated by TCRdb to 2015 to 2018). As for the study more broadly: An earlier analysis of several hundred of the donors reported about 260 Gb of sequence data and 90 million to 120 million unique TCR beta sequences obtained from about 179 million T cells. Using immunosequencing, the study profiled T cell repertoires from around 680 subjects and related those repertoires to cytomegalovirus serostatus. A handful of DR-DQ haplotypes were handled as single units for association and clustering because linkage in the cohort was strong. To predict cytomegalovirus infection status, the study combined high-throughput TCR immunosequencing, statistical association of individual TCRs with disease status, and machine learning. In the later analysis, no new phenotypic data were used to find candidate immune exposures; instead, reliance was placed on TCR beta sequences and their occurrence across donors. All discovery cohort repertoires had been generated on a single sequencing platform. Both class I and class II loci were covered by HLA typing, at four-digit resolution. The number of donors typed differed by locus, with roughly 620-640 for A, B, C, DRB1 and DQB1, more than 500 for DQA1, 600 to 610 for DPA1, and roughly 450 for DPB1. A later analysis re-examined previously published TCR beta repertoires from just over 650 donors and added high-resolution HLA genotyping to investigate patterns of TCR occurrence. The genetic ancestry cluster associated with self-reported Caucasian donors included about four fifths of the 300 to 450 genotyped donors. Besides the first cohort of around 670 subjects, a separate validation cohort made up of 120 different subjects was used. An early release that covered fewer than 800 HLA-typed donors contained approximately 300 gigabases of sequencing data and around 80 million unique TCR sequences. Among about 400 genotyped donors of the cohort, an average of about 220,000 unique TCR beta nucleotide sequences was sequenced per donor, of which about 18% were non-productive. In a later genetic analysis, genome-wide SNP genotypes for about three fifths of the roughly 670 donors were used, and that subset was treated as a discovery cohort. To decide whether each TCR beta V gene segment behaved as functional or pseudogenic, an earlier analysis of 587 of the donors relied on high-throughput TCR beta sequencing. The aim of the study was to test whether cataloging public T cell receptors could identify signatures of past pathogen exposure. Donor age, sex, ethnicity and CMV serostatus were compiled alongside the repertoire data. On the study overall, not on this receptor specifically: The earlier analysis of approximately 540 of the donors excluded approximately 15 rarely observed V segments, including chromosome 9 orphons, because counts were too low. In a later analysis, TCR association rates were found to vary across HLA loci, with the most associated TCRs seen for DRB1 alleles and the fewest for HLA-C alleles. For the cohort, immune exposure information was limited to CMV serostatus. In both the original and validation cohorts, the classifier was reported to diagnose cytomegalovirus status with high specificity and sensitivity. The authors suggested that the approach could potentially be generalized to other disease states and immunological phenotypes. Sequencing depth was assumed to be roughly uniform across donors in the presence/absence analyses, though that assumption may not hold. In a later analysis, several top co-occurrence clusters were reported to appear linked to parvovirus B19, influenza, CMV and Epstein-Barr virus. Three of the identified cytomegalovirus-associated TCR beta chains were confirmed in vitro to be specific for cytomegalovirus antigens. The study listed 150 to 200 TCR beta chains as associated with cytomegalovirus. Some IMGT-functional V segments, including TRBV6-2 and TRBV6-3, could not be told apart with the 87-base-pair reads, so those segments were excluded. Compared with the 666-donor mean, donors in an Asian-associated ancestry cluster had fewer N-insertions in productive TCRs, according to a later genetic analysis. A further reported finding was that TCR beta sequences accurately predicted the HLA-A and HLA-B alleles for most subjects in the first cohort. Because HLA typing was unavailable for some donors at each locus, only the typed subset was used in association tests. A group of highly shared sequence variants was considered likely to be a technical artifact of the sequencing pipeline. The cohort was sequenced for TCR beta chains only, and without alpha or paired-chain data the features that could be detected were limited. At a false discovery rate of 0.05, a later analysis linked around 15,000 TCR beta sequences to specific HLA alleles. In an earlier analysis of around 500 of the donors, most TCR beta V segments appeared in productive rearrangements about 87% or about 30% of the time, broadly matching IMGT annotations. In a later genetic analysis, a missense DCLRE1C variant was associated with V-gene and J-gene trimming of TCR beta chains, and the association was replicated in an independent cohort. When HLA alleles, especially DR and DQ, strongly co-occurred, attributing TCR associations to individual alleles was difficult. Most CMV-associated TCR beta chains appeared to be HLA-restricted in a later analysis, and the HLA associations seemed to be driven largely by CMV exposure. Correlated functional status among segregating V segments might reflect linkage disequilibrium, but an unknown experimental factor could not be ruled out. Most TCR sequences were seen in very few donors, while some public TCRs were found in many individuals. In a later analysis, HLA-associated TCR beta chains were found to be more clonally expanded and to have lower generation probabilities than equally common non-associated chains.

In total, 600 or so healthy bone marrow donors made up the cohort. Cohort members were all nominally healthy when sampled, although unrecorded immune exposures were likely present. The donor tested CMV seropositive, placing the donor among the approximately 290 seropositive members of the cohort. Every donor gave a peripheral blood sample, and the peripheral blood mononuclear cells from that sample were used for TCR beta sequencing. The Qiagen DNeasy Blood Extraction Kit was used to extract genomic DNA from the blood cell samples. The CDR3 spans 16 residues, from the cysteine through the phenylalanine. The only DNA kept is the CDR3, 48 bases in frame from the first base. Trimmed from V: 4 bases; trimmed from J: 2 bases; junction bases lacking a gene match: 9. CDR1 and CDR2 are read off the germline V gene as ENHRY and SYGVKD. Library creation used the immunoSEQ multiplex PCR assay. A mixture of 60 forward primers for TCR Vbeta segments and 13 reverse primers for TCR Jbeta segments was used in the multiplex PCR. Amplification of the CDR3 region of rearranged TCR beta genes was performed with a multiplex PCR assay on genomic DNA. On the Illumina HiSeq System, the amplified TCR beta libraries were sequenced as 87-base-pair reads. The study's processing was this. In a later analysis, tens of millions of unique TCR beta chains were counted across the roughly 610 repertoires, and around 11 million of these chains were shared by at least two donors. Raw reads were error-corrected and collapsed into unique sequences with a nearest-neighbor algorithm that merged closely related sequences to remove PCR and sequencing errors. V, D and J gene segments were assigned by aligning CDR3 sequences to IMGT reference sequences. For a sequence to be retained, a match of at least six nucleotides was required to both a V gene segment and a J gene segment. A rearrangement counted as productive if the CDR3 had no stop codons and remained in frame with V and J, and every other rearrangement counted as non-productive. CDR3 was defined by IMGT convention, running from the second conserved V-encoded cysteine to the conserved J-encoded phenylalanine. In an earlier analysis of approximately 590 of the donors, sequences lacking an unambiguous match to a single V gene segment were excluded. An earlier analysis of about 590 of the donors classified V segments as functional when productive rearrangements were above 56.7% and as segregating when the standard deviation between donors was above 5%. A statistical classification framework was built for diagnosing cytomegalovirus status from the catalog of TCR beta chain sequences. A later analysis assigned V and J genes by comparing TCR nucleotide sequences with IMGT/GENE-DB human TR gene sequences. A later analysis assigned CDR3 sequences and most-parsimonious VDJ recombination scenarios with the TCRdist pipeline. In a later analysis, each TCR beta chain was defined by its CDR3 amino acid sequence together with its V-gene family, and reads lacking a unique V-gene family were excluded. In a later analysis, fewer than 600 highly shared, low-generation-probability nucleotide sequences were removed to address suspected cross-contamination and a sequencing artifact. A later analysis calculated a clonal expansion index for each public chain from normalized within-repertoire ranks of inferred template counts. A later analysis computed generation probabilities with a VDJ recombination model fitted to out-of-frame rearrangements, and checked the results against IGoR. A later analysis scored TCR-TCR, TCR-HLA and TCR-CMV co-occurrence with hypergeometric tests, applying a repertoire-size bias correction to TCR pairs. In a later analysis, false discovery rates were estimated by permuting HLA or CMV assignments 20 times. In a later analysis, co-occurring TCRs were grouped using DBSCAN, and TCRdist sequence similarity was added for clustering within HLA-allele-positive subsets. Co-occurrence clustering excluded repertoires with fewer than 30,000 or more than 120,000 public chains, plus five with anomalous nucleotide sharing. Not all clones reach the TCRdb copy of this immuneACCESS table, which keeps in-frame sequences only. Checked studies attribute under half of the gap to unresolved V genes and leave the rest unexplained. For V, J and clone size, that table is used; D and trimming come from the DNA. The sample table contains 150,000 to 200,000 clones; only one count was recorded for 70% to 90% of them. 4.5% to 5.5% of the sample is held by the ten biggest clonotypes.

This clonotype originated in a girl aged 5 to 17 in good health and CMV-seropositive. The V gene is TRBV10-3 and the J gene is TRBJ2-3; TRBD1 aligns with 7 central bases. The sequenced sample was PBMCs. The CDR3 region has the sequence CAISGLPGQLTDTQYF. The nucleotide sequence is TGTGCCATCAGTGGGCTCCCGGGACAGCTCACAGATACGCAGTATTTT.